This T cell receptor beta chain was identified during a study of PD-L1 blockade in urothelial cancer. Study-wide background: Patients had undergone 0 to 3 prior chemotherapy regimens. A median roughly 140,000 T cells were found in blood samples.

Sample time point: pretreatment peripheral blood. Each patient presented with locally advanced or metastatic urothelial carcinoma. Produced via immunoSEQ multiplex PCR; TCRdb's table is partial and in-frame only. The sample has roughly 130,000 clones, approximately 84% seen once. J was trimmed by 9 bases and V by 9 bases; bases with no gene match: 8. Germline loops: CDR1 SNHLY, CDR2 FYNNEI. This CDR3 has 13 residues. J is TRBJ2-1 and V is TRBV2; 10 bases match TRBD2. Sequencing used PBMCs, obtained around atezolizumab (anti-PD-L1) treatment. The TCR comes from a man aged 50-60 years with urothelial cancer. The CDR3 coding sequence is TGTGCCAGTACTGGCATAGCGGGAGGTGAGCAGTTCTTC. This translates into CASTGIAGGEQFF.